This T cell receptor (beta chain) emerged from a study of blood T cell repertoires in COVID-19. On the study more broadly: Sites in the United States, Italy and Spain provided acute and convalescent COVID-19 samples. Sources were T cells, B-cell-depleted T cells, or PBMCs; the material itself was cDNA or gDNA.

CDR3 length equals 15 residues. V lost 2 bases and J 2 bases, leaving 12 bases between the germline ends. Germline V gives CDR1 LNHNV, CDR2 YYDKDF (reference sequence). Authors' analysis steps: Estimates of nucleated cell counts were drawn from the amplification of reference gene primers. Repertoires were generated with immunoSEQ multiplex PCR, while TCRdb's copy carries only in-frame clones and drops some. Clone size and the V and J calls come from that table; the DNA yielded D and trimming. This sample yields some 76,000 clones, of which 85% to 90% are seen a single time; approximately 17% belongs to the top ten.

This sequence joins TRBV15 and TRBJ1-2; TRBD1 is a possible D gene (6 bases). The receptor comes from an elderly man in a cohort sampled during active COVID-19. Sequencing was carried out using peripheral blood. The CDR3 reads CATSRLRDTNYGYTF. CDR3 bases: TGTGCCACCAGCAGACTGAGGGACACCAACTATGGCTACACCTTC.